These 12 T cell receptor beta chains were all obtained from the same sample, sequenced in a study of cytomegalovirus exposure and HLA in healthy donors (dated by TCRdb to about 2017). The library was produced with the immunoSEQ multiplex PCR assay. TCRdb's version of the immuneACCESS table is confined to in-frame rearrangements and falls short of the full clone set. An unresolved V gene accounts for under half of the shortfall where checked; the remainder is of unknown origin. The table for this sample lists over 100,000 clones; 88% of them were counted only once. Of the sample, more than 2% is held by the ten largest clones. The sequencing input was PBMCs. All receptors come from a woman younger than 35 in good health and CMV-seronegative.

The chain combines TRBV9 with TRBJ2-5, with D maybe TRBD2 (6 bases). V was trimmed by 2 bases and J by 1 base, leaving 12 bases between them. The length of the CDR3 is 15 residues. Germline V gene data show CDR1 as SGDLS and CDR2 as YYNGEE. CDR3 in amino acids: CASSVEGRGQETQYF. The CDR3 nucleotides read TGTGCCAGCAGCGTGGAGGGTCGGGGCCAAGAGACCCAGTACTTC.

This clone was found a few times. This chain's CDR3 is CASSPQGLGYTF. CDR3 in DNA: TGTGCCAGCTCACCACAGGGGCTGGGCTACACCTTC. V and J are TRBV18 and TRBJ1-2; the D gene is possibly TRBD1 (5 bases). CDR1 KGHSH and CDR2 LQKENI come from the germline V gene. V lost 1 base to trimming and J lost 8 bases, with 8 bases between them. CDR3 length equals 12 residues.

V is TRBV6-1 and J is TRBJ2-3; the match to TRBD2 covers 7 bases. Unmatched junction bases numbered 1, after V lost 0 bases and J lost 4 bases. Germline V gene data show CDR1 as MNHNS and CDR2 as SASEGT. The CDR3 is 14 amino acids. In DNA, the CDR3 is TGTGCCAGCAGTGAAGCCCTAGCGGCAGATACGCAGTATTTT. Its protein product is CASSEALAADTQYF.

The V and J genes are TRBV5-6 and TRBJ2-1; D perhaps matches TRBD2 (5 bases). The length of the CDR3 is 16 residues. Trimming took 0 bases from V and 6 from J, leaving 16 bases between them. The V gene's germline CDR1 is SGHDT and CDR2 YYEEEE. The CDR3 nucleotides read TGTGCCAGCAGCTTGGAGCGCCTAGCTTACGGCAATGAGCAGTTCTTC. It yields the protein CASSLERLAYGNEQFF.

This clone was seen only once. For the CDR3, the DNA is TGTGCCAGCAGCCAATCACTAGCGGGGATCCAAGAGACCCAGTACTTC. Protein: CASSQSLAGIQETQYF. V is TRBV4-2 and J is TRBJ2-5; the match to TRBD2 covers 10 bases. After removal of 2 bases from V and 1 base from J, the junction contained 4 bases not matched to a gene. The germline V gene encodes CDR1 LGHNA and CDR2 YNFKEQ. This CDR3 region has 16 residues.

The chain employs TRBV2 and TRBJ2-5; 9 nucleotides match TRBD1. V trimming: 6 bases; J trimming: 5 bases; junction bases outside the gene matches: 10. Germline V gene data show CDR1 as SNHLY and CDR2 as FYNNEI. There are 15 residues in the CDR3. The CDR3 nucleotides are TGTGCCAGCAGATGGGACAGGGTGGATGAGGAGACCCAGTACTTC. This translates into CASRWDRVDEETQYF.

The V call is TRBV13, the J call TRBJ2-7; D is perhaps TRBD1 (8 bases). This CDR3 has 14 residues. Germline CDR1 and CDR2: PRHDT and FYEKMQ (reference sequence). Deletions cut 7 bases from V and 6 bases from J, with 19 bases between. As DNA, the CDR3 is TGTGCCAGCACTCTGAGCGGGACAGGTACCGAGCAGTACTTC. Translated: CASTLSGTGTEQYF.

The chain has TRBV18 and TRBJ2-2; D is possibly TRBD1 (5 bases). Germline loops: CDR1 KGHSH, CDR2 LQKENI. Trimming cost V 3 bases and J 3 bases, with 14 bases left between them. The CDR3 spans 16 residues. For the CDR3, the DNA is TGTGCCAGCTCACCCCAGGGTCAGGCGGACACCGGGGAGCTGTTTTTT. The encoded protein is CASSPQGQADTGELFF.

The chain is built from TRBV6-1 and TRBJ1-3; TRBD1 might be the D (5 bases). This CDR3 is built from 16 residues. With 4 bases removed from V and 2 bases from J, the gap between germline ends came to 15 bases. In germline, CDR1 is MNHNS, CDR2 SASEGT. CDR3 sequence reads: CASSGFFLGPGNTIYF. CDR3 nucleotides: TGTGCCAGCAGTGGGTTTTTTTTGGGGCCTGGAAACACCATATATTTT.

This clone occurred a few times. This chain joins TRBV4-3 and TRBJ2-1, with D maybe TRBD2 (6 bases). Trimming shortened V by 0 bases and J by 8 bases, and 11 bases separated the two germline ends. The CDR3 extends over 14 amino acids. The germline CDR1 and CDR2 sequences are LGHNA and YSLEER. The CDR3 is CASSQDGGGDEQFF. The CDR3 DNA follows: TGCGCCAGCAGCCAAGATGGCGGAGGGGATGAGCAGTTCTTC.

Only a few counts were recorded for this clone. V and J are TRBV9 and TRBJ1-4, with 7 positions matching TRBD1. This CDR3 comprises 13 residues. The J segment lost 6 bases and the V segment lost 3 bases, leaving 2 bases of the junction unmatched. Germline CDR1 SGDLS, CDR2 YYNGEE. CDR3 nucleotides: TGTGCCAGCAGCGCGGGACAGTATGAAAAACTGTTTTTT. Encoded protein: CASSAGQYEKLFF.

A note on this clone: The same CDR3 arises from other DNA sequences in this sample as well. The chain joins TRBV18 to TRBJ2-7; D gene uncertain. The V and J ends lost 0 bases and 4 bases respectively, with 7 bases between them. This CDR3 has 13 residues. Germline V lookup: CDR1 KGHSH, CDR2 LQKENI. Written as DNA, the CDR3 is TGTGCCAGCTCACCACCGTCCGGTTACGAGCAGTACTTC. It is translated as CASSPPSGYEQYF.